The 7 T cell receptor beta chains reported below all come from one sample, sequenced in a study of blood T cell repertoires in COVID-19. TCRdb's table, derived via immunoSEQ multiplex PCR, lists solely in-frame clones and lacks some. The sample holds a few hundred thousand clones; about 83% are singletons and the top ten take around 1.2%. The sequencing sample was made of peripheral blood. These receptors originate from a woman aged 50 to 60 with acute or convalescent COVID-19.

This clone was recorded once. The rearrangement joins TRBV5-1 to TRBJ2-7; 9 bases map to TRBD2. Germline V CDR1 and CDR2: SGHRS, YFSETQ. The CDR3 runs 16 residues. V lost 4 bases and J lost 7; bases outside the gene matches: 15. The CDR3 DNA reads TGCGCCAGCAGCCCCCTCCCAGAAGCGGGAGGTGGGGAGCAGTACTTC. This gives the protein CASSPLPEAGGGEQYF.

The chain recombines TRBV12-5 with TRBJ2-5, with D uncertain. The CDR3 is 13 amino acids. V gave up 3 bases and J gave up 2 bases, with 7 bases separating them. CDR1 and CDR2 from the germline V gene are LGHNT and FRNRAP. The CDR3: CASGFQVQETQYF. CDR3 DNA sequence: TGTGCTAGTGGTTTTCAGGTGCAAGAGACCCAGTACTTC.

The chain combines TRBV29-1 with TRBJ2-5; perhaps TRBD1 as D (6 bases). CDR3 length equals 13 residues. With 5 bases removed from V and 1 base from J, the gap between germline ends came to 11 bases. Germline V CDR1 and CDR2: SQVTM, ANQGSEA. For the CDR3, the DNA is TGCAGCGTTATACAGGGACCCCAAGAGACCCAGTACTTC. As protein: CSVIQGPQETQYF.

This clone was found a few times. The rearrangement uses TRBV18 and TRBJ1-3, with unresolved D. Germline V gene data show CDR1 as KGHSH and CDR2 as LQKENI. This CDR3 region has 14 residues. The V end lost 6 bases, the J end lost 4 bases, and 13 bases lay between the germline ends. The CDR3 is CASSLTARGNTIYF. For the CDR3, the DNA is TGTGCCAGCTCCTTGACGGCCAGGGGAAACACCATATATTTT.

The chain combines TRBV7-3 with TRBJ2-7; 7 bases map to TRBD2. Germline V CDR1 and CDR2: SGHTA, FQGTGA. CDR3 size: 13 residues. V was pared by 5 bases and J by 4 bases, with 5 bases of the junction left unmatched. The CDR3, as DNA: TGTGCCAGCAGCACTAGCGTTGGGTACGAGCAGTACTTC. This translates into CASSTSVGYEQYF.

The V and J genes are TRBV5-4 and TRBJ2-5; D is perhaps TRBD2 (7 bases). The CDR3 has 14 amino acids. Trimming stripped 4 bases from V and 4 bases from J, with 14 bases between. Per the germline V gene, CDR1 is SGHNT and CDR2 is YYREEE (reference sequence). The CDR3 DNA sequence: TGTGCCAGCAGCCGGGGGGCCGGGGGAGAGACCCAGTACTTC. Its protein is CASSRGAGGETQYF.

This chain uses TRBV27 with TRBJ1-2, with 9 bases that match TRBD1. The CDR3 has 14 amino acids. J lost 7 bases, V lost 5 bases, and 8 bases had no gene match. Germline CDR1 reads MNHEY; CDR2 reads SMNVEV (reference sequence). CDR3 protein: CASSQGQGRLGYTF. The CDR3 coding sequence is TGTGCCAGCAGTCAAGGACAGGGGAGGCTTGGCTACACCTTC.